The 20 T cell receptor beta chains in this list originate from one sample, sequenced in a study of shared clonotypes between healthy human individuals. TCRdb keeps only in-frame clones here, not all; method: immunoSEQ multiplex PCR. The sample lists around 1.4 million clones; 97% to 99% were seen once. Sample: naive CD4+ T cells sorted from blood. Subset given: CD45RA+ positively selected. The receptor source for this set is a man younger than 45 in good health.

A remark on this clone: Other DNA variants within this sample encode the same CDR3. The chain recombines TRBV18 with TRBJ1-4; possibly TRBD1 for D (6 bases). The CDR3 has 15 amino acids. In germline, CDR1 is KGHSH, CDR2 LQKENI. Trimming cost V 3 bases and J 3 bases, with 11 bases left between them. CDR3 coding DNA: TGTGCCAGCTCACCCCCCGGACAGTCTAATGAAAAACTGTTTTTT. Its translation is CASSPPGQSNEKLFF.

This clone has a single count. The chain combines TRBV5-1 with TRBJ2-7; D unclear. This CDR3 is 14 amino acids long. Germline values: CDR1 SGHRS, CDR2 YFSETQ. The ends were cut back, 4 bases at V and 3 bases at J, with 14 bases in the middle. The CDR3 loop is CASSQTAKNYEQYF. In nucleotides, the CDR3 is TGCGCCAGCAGCCAAACGGCGAAGAACTACGAGCAGTACTTC.

The chain recombines TRBV5-4 with TRBJ2-7; D not resolved. The V end lost 3 bases, the J end lost 0 bases, and 13 bases lay between the germline ends. The CDR3 runs to 15 residues. The germline V gene has CDR1 SGHNT and CDR2 YYREEE (reference sequence). The CDR3 loop reads CASSSARTSSYEQYF. The CDR3 bases are TGTGCCAGCAGCTCAGCACGGACGAGCTCCTACGAGCAGTACTTC.

This sequence joins TRBV28 and TRBJ2-1; D unresolved. This CDR3 has 12 residues. Trimming shortened V by 4 bases and J by 4 bases, and 5 bases separated the two germline ends. CDR1 and CDR2 (germline): MDHEN, SYDVKM. The CDR3 DNA reads TGTGCCAGCAGTTCGCAATACAATGAGCAGTTCTTC. Protein product: CASSSQYNEQFF.

This chain uses TRBV25-1 with TRBJ2-3, with D possibly TRBD1 on 6 matching bases. The germline V and J ends were trimmed by 2 bases and 2 bases, with 11 bases remaining between them. Germline V lookup: CDR1 MGHDK, CDR2 SYGVNS. This CDR3 region has 15 residues. The CDR3 here is CASSEAQGTTDTQYF. CDR3 DNA sequence: TGTGCCAGCAGTGAAGCGCAGGGGACCACAGATACGCAGTATTTT.

The chain employs TRBV5-4 and TRBJ2-1; 8 bases align to TRBD2. J was trimmed by 2 bases and V by 0 bases; bases with no gene match: 4. The V gene's germline CDR1 is SGHNT and CDR2 YYREEE (reference sequence). The CDR3 extends over 16 amino acids. CDR3 region: CASSLDSGNPYNEQFF. The CDR3 DNA reads as TGTGCCAGCAGCTTGGATAGCGGGAACCCCTACAATGAGCAGTTCTTC. Full variable domain (rest looked up from reference TRBV5-4 and TRBJ2-1): ETGVTQSPTHLIKTRGQQVTLRCSSQSGHNTVSWYQQALGQGPQFIFQYYREEENGRGNFPPRFSGLQFPNYSSELNVNALELDDSALYLCASSLDSGNPYNEQFFGPGTRLTVL.

About this clone: This same CDR3 is encoded by further DNA sequences in the sample. The rearrangement joins TRBV18 to TRBJ2-1; 9 nucleotides match TRBD2. The CDR3 contains 15 residues. The J segment lost 4 bases and the V segment lost 2 bases, leaving 3 bases of the junction unmatched. Germline lookup yields CDR1 KGHSH and CDR2 LQKENI. The CDR3 region is CASSPGLAGYNEQFF. The DNA for the CDR3 is TGTGCCAGCTCACCAGGTCTAGCGGGATACAATGAGCAGTTCTTC.

This chain links TRBV13 with TRBJ1-3; no clear D gene. CDR3 length equals 17 residues. V was cut by 0 bases and J by 0 bases, with 12 bases left in between. Germline CDR1 PRHDT, CDR2 FYEKMQ (reference sequence). In nucleotides, the CDR3 is TGTGCCAGCAGCTTAGGAGTCCTCCTGAACTCTGGAAACACCATATATTTT. This translates into CASSLGVLLNSGNTIYF.

Regarding this clone: This sample includes further DNA sequences coding for the same CDR3. This chain connects TRBV5-1 to TRBJ2-5, with no clear D. The CDR3 extends over 11 amino acids. V lost 4 bases and J lost 5, with 6 bases in between. The germline CDR1 and CDR2 sequences are SGHRS and YFSETQ. The CDR3 nucleotides are TGCGCCAGCAGCGAGAGGGAGACCCAGTACTTC. It encodes CASSERETQYF.

In the case of this clone: Other nucleotide sequences in the sample specify the same CDR3. The V call is TRBV5-1, the J call TRBJ2-3, with D maybe TRBD2 (5 bases). This CDR3 spans 14 amino acids. V gave up 4 bases and J gave up 6 bases, with 15 bases separating them. Germline loops: CDR1 SGHRS, CDR2 YFSETQ. CDR3 amino acids: CASSLEGAADTQYF. CDR3 nucleotide sequence: TGCGCCAGCAGCCTCGAGGGAGCAGCCGATACGCAGTATTTT.

V usage is TRBV6-5 and J usage is TRBJ1-1; D not certain. The CDR3 covers 11 residues. The germline V gene has CDR1 MNHEY and CDR2 SVGAGI. V lost 1 base to trimming and J lost 5 bases, with 2 bases between them. CDR3 protein: CASSYLTEAFF. Here the CDR3 DNA reads TGTGCCAGCAGTTACTTAACTGAAGCTTTCTTT.

This chain connects TRBV11-2 to TRBJ2-7, with a tentative D call TRBD1 (5 bases). This CDR3 spans 14 amino acids. Germline V gene sequence: CDR1 SGHAT, CDR2 FQNNGV. V was trimmed by 5 bases and J by 0 bases, leaving 11 bases between them. CDR3 loop: CASSTKGASYEQYF. In DNA form, the CDR3 reads TGTGCCAGCAGCACGAAAGGGGCCTCCTACGAGCAGTACTTC.

This clone was detected once. This chain connects TRBV29-1 to TRBJ2-2; D remains unclear. Trimming removed 2 bases at V and 4 bases at J, with 8 bases between. This CDR3 has 13 residues. CDR1 is SQVTM, CDR2 ANQGSEA, per germline. CDR3 residues: CSVELPGTGELFF. The CDR3 region has the DNA TGCAGCGTTGAACTTCCCGGCACCGGGGAGCTGTTTTTT.

This chain links TRBV7-2 with TRBJ2-7; 9 nucleotides align to TRBD2. Trimming cost V 5 bases and J 5 bases; bases outside gene matches: 10. The CDR3 spans 15 residues. CDR1 is SGHTA, CDR2 FQGNSA, per germline. The CDR3: CASSLNSGSGDEQYF. In DNA form, the CDR3 reads TGTGCCAGCAGCCTCAATAGCGGGAGCGGGGACGAGCAGTACTTC.

The J gene is TRBJ2-5, the V gene TRBV5-6; a weak D match, TRBD1 (6 bases). The V and J ends lost 7 bases and 0 bases respectively, with 7 bases between them. This CDR3 has 12 amino acids. The germline V gene has CDR1 SGHDT and CDR2 YYEEEE. CDR3 sequence reads: CASGQYQETQYF. The CDR3 DNA reads as TGTGCCAGCGGACAGTACCAAGAGACCCAGTACTTC.

This sequence joins TRBV7-9 and TRBJ2-2, with D hard to call. This CDR3 has 15 residues. Germline V lookup: CDR1 SEHNR, CDR2 FQNEAQ (reference sequence). V was trimmed by 0 bases and J by 6 bases, leaving 11 bases between them. The CDR3 coding sequence is TGTGCCAGCAGCTTAGCCGGTGGTGGGGCCGGGGAGCTGTTTTTT. Its protein product is CASSLAGGGAGELFF. Supplemented by reference TRBV7-9 and TRBJ2-2, the full variable domain reads DTGVSQNPRHKITKRGQNVTFRCDPISEHNRLYWYRQTLGQGPEFLTYFQNEAQLEKSRLLSDRFSAERPKGSFSTLEIQRTEQGDSAMYLCASSLAGGGAGELFFGEGSRLTVL.

On this clone: The germline gene is not matched at one end of the junction; a read error may be the cause. The CDR3 DNA follows: TGCAGCGCCCAGCCAACAGATGCGCAGTATTTT. Protein: CSAQPTDAQYF. The rearrangement uses TRBV29-1 and TRBJ2-3; D unclear. The V gene's germline CDR1 is SQVTM and CDR2 ANQGSEA. The CDR3 is 11 residues long.

The rearrangement links TRBV2 to TRBJ2-7; D is ambiguous. This CDR3 has 13 amino acids. V was trimmed by 2 bases and J by 2 bases, leaving 7 bases between them. Germline loops: CDR1 SNHLY, CDR2 FYNNEI. The chain's CDR3 is CASSENRAYEQYF. The DNA of the CDR3 is TGTGCCAGCAGTGAAAACAGAGCCTACGAGCAGTACTTC.

The chain carries TRBV28 and TRBJ2-1; 12 nucleotides line up with TRBD2. V was clipped by 6 bases and J by 8 bases; unmatched bases: 14. Germline V gene sequence: CDR1 MDHEN, CDR2 SYDVKM. CDR3 length: 17 amino acids. CDR3 nucleotides: TGTGCCAGCAGGTCACCCGGGACTAGCGGGTTTGAGGATGAGCAGTTCTTC. Translated: CASRSPGTSGFEDEQFF. Variable domain in full (rest from reference TRBV28 and TRBJ2-1): DVKVTQSSRYLVKRTGEKVFLECVQDMDHENMFWYRQDPGLGLRLIYFSYDVKMKEKGDIPEGYSVSREKKERFSLILESASTNQTSMYLCASRSPGTSGFEDEQFFGPGTRLTVL.

The genes are TRBV28 and TRBJ1-1; tentative D call: TRBD1 (6 bases). V lost 5 bases to trimming and J lost 2 bases, with 18 bases between them. Germline lookup yields CDR1 MDHEN and CDR2 SYDVKM. There are 16 residues in the CDR3. CDR3 region: CASSLNTGIRNTEAFF. CDR3 nucleotide sequence: TGTGCCAGCAGTCTCAACACAGGGATTCGTAACACTGAAGCTTTCTTT.